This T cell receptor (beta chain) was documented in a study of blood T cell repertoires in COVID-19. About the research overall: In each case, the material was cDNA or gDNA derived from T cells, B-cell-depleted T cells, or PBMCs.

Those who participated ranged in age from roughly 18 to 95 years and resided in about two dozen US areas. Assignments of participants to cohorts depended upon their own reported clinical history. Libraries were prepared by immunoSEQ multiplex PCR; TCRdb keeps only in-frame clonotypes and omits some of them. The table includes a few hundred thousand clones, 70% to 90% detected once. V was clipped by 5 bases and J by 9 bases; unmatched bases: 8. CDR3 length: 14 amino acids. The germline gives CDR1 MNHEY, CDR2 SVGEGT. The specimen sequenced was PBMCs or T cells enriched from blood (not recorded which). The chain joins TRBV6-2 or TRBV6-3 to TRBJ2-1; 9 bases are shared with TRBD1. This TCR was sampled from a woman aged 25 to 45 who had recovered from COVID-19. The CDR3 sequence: CASSRTGAKGEQFF. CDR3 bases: TGTGCCAGCAGTCGGACAGGGGCGAAAGGTGAGCAGTTCTTC.